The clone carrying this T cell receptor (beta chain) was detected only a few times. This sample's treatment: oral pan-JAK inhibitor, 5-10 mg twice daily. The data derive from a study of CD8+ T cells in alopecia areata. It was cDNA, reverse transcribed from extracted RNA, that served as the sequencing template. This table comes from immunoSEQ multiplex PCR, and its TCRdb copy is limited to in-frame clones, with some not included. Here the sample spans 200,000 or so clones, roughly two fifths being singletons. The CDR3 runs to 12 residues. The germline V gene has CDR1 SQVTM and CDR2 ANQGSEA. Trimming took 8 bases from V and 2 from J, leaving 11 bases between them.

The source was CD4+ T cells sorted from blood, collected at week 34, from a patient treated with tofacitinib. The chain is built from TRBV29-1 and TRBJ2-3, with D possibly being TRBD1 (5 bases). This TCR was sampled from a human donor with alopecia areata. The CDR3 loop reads CSLRQPTDTQYF. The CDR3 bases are TGCAGCCTCCGACAGCCCACAGATACGCAGTATTTT.